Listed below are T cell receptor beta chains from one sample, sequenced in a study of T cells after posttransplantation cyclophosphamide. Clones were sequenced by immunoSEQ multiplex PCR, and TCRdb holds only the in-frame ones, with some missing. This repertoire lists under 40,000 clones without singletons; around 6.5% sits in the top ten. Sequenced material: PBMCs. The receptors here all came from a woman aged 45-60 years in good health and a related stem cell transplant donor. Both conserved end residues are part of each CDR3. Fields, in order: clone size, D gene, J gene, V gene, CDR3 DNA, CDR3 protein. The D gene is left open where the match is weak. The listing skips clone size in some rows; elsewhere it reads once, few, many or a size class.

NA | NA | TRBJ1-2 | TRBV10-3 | TGTGCCATCAGTGAGTCGTCGGGGGACACCTTC | CAISESSGDTF
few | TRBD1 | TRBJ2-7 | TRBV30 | TGTGCCTGGAATCCGACAGGGGGAGGGGAGCAGTACTTC | CAWNPTGGGEQYF
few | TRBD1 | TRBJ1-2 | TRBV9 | TGTGCCAGCAGCGTAGGGCCGACAGGGGGGTATGGCTACACCTTC | CASSVGPTGGYGYTF
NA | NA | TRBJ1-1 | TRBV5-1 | TGCGCCAGCAGCTTGGGAGGATGGGAGGGGACTGAAGCTTTCTTT | CASSLGGWEGTEAFF
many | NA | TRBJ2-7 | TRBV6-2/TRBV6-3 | TGTGCCAGCAGTTCCGGGACACTCCTCTCCTACGAGCAGTACTTC | CASSSGTLLSYEQYF
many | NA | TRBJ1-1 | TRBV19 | TGTGCCAGTAGTATAGGTGGGGCGAACACTGAAGCTTTCTTT | CASSIGGANTEAFF
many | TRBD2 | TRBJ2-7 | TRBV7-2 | TGTGCCAGCAGCGCCCGGACTAGCGGGTTCTACGAGCAGTACTTC | CASSARTSGFYEQYF
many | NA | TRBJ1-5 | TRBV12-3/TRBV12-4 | TGTGCCAGCAGTAGACAGAGATTAAATCAGCCCCAGCATTTT | CASSRQRLNQPQHF
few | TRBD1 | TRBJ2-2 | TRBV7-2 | TGTGCCAGCAGCTCGGGGACAGGGCTGATCGCGAACACCGGGGAGCTGTTTTTT | CASSSGTGLIANTGELFF
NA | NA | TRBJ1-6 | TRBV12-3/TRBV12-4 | TGTGCCAGCAGTTCTGAAACGGGGAATTCACCCCTCCACTTT | CASSSETGNSPLHF
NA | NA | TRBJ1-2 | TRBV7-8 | TGTGCCAGCAGCCCAACAACTAACTATGGCTACACCTTC | CASSPTTNYGYTF